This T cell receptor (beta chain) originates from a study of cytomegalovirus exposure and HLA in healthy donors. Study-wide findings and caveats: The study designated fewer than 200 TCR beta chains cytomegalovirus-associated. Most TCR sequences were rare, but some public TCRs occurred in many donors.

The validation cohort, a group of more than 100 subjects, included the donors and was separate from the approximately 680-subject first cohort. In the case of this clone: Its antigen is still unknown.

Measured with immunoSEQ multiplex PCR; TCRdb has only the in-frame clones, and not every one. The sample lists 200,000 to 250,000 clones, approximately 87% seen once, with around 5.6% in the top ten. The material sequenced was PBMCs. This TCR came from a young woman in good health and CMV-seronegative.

CDR3 nucleotides: TGTGCCAGCAGTTTGTCGGCCCGACAGGGGGTATCCTACGAGCAGTACTTC. Translated: CASSLSARQGVSYEQYF. The V gene is TRBV28, the J gene TRBJ2-7; 9 bases are a match to TRBD1. V gave up 3 bases and J gave up 1 base; unmatched junction bases: 10. Germline lookup yields CDR1 MDHEN and CDR2 SYDVKM. The CDR3 contains 17 residues.